Described below is a single T cell receptor (beta chain) sequence and its context. Its cognate antigen is unknown. The data stem from a study of monozygotic twins with inflammatory bowel disease. Study-level results: The inverse Simpson measure of TCRbeta diversity was lower in IBD patients than in healthy co-twins. Healthy twins shared more clonotypes with others than IBD patients, most markedly active ones.

The CDR3 consists of 19 residues. Per the germline V gene, CDR1 is LGHNA and CDR2 is YSLEER. Every TCR library used approximately 3.5 ug of total RNA. TCRdb re-called the 5' RACE reads; one entry per CDR3 protein, DNA not given. In all, the sample yields about 300,000 distinct CDR3 sequences. The chain is built from TRBV4-3 and TRBJ2-1; TCRdb outputs TRBD2, but without DNA this stays unchecked. Sequencing was done on a sample of blood. This TCR came from a human donor with ulcerative colitis or Crohn's disease, or a healthy co-twin of an affected twin (not recorded which). CDR3 region: CASSQVPSGSSSGDNEQFF.